This T cell receptor beta chain was recorded in a study of blood T cell repertoires in COVID-19. About the research overall: Samples representing acute and convalescent COVID-19 were sourced from the United States, Italy and Spain. The analysed material was cDNA or gDNA that came from T cells, B-cell-depleted T cells, or PBMCs.

CDR1 is SGHTA and CDR2 is FQGTGA in the germline V gene. V shed 5 bases and J 10 bases; nucleotides not matched to a gene: 6. The CDR3 sequence is 14 residues long. Authors' methods: The authors estimated nucleated cell counts from reference gene primer amplification. Data came from immunoSEQ multiplex PCR; TCRdb stores just in-frame clones and leaves some out. V and J calls and clone size are as listed in that table; D and trimming were resolved from the DNA. The sample consists of about 310,000 clones, roughly 84% of them appearing once. On this clone itself: Different DNA sequences within this sample yield the same CDR3.

The source material was peripheral blood. The gene calls are TRBV7-3 and TRBJ1-6; 9 bases fit TRBD1. This clonotype was sampled from a man aged 45-65 years with active or convalescent COVID-19. For the CDR3, the DNA is TGTGCCAGCAGCCCGGGACAGGGAGACTCACCCCTCCACTTT. It encodes CASSPGQGDSPLHF.